This T cell receptor beta chain was observed in a study of control samples from healthy donors and cancer patients. Germline lookup yields CDR1 SGHTA and CDR2 FQGNSA. The CDR3 totals 17 residues. Trimming pared 3 bases from V and 0 bases from J, leaving 12 bases between. Repertoires were generated with immunoSEQ multiplex PCR, while TCRdb's copy carries only in-frame clones and drops some. This listing includes roughly 200,000 clones. The specimen was blood. J is TRBJ1-6 and V is TRBV7-2; possible D gene TRBD1, 5 bases. This sequence was found in a woman younger than 45 in good health. The CDR3 DNA reads TGTGCCAGCAGCTTGGGAAGGGGCGCCTCCTATAATTCACCCCTCCACTTT. It is translated as CASSLGRGASYNSPLHF. Complete variable domain (other parts from reference TRBV7-2 and TRBJ1-6): GAGVSQSPSNKVTEKGKDVELRCDPISGHTALYWYRQSLGQGLEFLIYFQGNSAPDKSGLPSDRFSAERTGGSVSTLTIQRTQQEDSAVYLCASSLGRGASYNSPLHFGNGTRLTVT.